Only a few counts were recorded for the clone carrying this T cell receptor (beta chain). Its antigen is not known. A much larger clone differs from this one at a single base, so this may be a read error. This sample stems from a study of T cells in Graves' hyperthyroidism and ophthalmopathy. Germline values: CDR1 SNHLY, CDR2 FYNNEI. V lost 6 bases and J 10 bases, leaving 19 bases between the germline ends. CDR3 length: 15 residues. Patients counted as stable if ophthalmopathy did not develop within 18 months. Broader study findings: Blood also contained most expanded thyroid clonotypes above 0.001. Stable hyperthyroidism was told apart from ophthalmopathy by a model built on 13 V-J features.

Amplified regions were TCR beta CDR3 sequences from RNA transcripts. Initially, a first-round RT-PCR of the TCR CDR3 employed the HTBI primer set. TCRdb fed the multiplex PCR reads into MiXCR, producing one record per CDR3 protein. The profile shows 300,000 or so distinct CDR3 sequences, roughly a fifth of them singletons. Material: blood. The sequence was collected from a woman aged 45 to 65 with Graves' hyperthyroidism. The gene calls are TRBV2 and TRBJ1-6; D might be TRBD1 (6 bases). CDR3 sequence reads: CASRDPGYRESPLHF. In DNA form, the CDR3 reads TGTGCCAGCAGGGACCCAGGATACAGGGAATCACCCCTCCACTTT.